Detailed here is one TCR beta chain. Its recognized antigen is unknown. Base qualities are not recorded, but no much larger clone differs from it by a single base. Patients with autoimmune disease history or receiving systemic immunosuppression were excluded from the trial. Peripheral blood for TCR sequencing was collected from all dose cohorts at baseline, on cycle 4 day 1, and on cycle 7 day 1. Samples came from an open-label, multicenter, first-in-human phase I dose-escalation trial of ivuxolimab. Adults with locally advanced or metastatic melanoma, renal cell carcinoma, hepatocellular carcinoma or head and neck squamous cell carcinoma were enrolled in the trial. Before TCR sequencing, CD4+ T cells and CD8+ T cells from peripheral blood were sorted into separate populations. This record comes from a study of OX40 agonist ivuxolimab in advanced cancers. Concerning the study at large: The costimulatory receptor OX40 (CD134) was targeted by ivuxolimab, a fully human IgG2 agonistic monoclonal antibody. Intravenous ivuxolimab was administered to patients every 2 weeks at six dose levels: 0.01, 0.1, 0.3, 1.5, 3 and 10 mg/kg. Of the approximately 50 patients in dose escalation, around 19 had hepatocellular carcinoma, some 15 had melanoma, 9 had renal cell carcinoma and 9 had head and neck cancer. In the dose-escalation cohort, over 65% of patients were male, and the mean age was roughly 60 years, with a range of about 20 to 90. Prior anti-PD-1, anti-PD-L1 or anti-CTLA-4 therapy was permitted, and checkpoint inhibitors had been received by about 36% of dose-escalation patients. Partial responses occurred in three dose-escalation patients, of whom one had hepatocellular carcinoma and two had cutaneous melanoma. The purpose of peripheral TCRbeta sequencing was to test whether ivuxolimab changed TCR sequence diversity and led to clonal T-cell expansion. The paper covers the monotherapy dose-escalation part of the phase I ivuxolimab trial, which included N ≈ 50 patients.

CDR1 is given as SGHTA and CDR2 as FQGTGA, both from the germline V gene. V is shortened by 3 bases, J by 9 bases, and the region joining them spans 6 bases. The CDR3 spans 11 residues, from the cysteine through the phenylalanine. The kept DNA is CDR3 alone, 33 bases in frame from the first base. Broader findings and caveats from the paper: After ivuxolimab, more expanded clones were found on average in CD8+ T cells than in CD4+ T cells. At doses of 0.1 to 3.0 mg/kg, clonal expansion of both CD4+ and CD8+ blood T cells was observed from baseline to week 6. In partial responders in the 0.1-3.0 mg/kg groups, normalized peripheral clonal expansion was found to be among the lowest, especially among CD8+ T cells. Low levels of normalized T-cell clonal expansion were also shown by some nonresponding patients. Which antigens the clonally expanded peripheral T cells were specific for was not determined.

To sequence the TCRbeta CDR3 region, genomic DNA was isolated from the sorted cells. The immunoSEQ Assay was used to sequence the TCRbeta CDR3 regions. Sourced from immuneACCESS, this table was stored by TCRdb with only in-frame sequences that have V and J called. A share of the clones is absent; for the studies checked, an unresolved V gene accounts for under half, and the remainder has no known explanation. Across this sample there are around 90,000 clones, with about 87% seen only once. The ten largest make up 6% to 7.5% of the sample. The chain joins TRBV7-3 to TRBJ2-1; 5 matching bases give a weak D call of TRBD2. The TCR originated in an adult with an advanced solid tumor such as melanoma, head and neck, liver or kidney cancer. Sequencing used CD4+ or CD8+ T cells sorted from blood, obtained in a trial of the OX40 agonist ivuxolimab. The encoded CDR3 is CASSFGSEQFF. The DNA reads as follows: TGTGCCAGCAGCTTTGGGAGTGAGCAGTTCTTC.